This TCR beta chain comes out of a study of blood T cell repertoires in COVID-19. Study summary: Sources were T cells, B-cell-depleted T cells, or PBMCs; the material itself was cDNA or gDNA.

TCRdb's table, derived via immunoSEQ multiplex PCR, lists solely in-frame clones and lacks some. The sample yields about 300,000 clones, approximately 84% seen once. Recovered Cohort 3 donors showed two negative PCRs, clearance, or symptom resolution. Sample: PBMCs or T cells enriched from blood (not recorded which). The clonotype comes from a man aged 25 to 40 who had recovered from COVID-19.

CDR3 nucleotides: TGTGCCAGCAGCTCTACCCTACAGGGGGCAGGCTATGGCTACACCTTC. It is translated as CASSSTLQGAGYGYTF. The V and J genes are TRBV5-6 and TRBJ1-2, with 9 bases matching TRBD1. The germline gives CDR1 SGHDT, CDR2 YYEEEE. This CDR3 region has 16 residues. Germline trimming cut 3 bases from V and 4 bases from J; bases unmatched to any gene: 10.